This T cell receptor beta chain was recorded in a study of T cell repertoires in cytomegalovirus infection. Study background: CMV infection together with matching HLA type was indicated by public TCR beta signatures. Study-wide results and limits: Based on cumulative public TCR beta family frequency, carriers of CMV plus the relevant HLA were identified. CMV-specific TCR beta clonotypes restricted by HLA-C were the ones dominating the ex vivo response.

Comments on this clonotype: What it recognizes is unknown.

TCRdb processed the reads anew with MiXCR; each CDR3 protein has one entry. The data show fewer than 300,000 distinct CDR3 sequences, roughly 26% seen once. Trimming took off 5 bases at V and 8 bases at J, with 15 bases between the two ends. The CDR3 is 12 residues long. Germline CDR1 and CDR2: SQVTM and ANQGSEA. The source is a human donor in good health (CMV status not recorded). Some clones in this sample may be carry-over from other donors' samples. Material for sequencing was PBMCs. The gene calls are TRBV29-1 and TRBJ1-2; tentatively, D is TRBD1 (5 bases). The CDR3 loop reads CSVRNQGNGYTF. The CDR3 nucleotides read TGCAGCGTTCGGAATCAGGGTAACGGCTACACCTTC.